One sample yielded the 21 T cell receptor beta chains listed below, sequenced in a study of cytomegalovirus exposure and HLA in healthy donors (dated by TCRdb to the late 2010s). Receptor amplification or capture employed the immunoSEQ multiplex PCR assay. The multiplex PCR relied on a mix of 60 forward primers for TCR Vbeta segments and 13 reverse primers for TCR Jbeta segments. Here the immuneACCESS table is served through TCRdb, limited to in-frame sequences with V and J called. Missing clones are a known gap in these copies; in checked studies unresolved V genes cover under half, and the rest lacks a known reason. This sample lists some 130,000 clones; roughly 75% were detected once. The ten most abundant clones make up approximately 4.8% of the sample. Sequenced material: PBMCs. The receptors here all came from a man aged 30 to 45 in good health.

The CDR3 reads CASSSAGGTADGYTF. The CDR3 coding sequence is TGTGCCAGCAGCTCCGCCGGGGGTACAGCCGACGGCTACACCTTC. The chain uses TRBV11-2 and TRBJ1-2, with D possibly being TRBD1 (5 bases). Germline CDR1 reads SGHAT; CDR2 reads FQNNGV. This CDR3 is built from 15 residues. The ends were cut back, 4 bases at V and 8 bases at J, with 20 bases in the middle.

V usage is TRBV5-8 and J usage is TRBJ2-1; 12 nucleotides line up with TRBD2. Germline V gene data show CDR1 as SGHTS and CDR2 as YDEGEE. The CDR3 extends over 15 amino acids. The ends lost 9 bases at V and 3 bases at J; junction bases unmatched: 7. The CDR3 sequence is CATRTSGNHYNEQFF. Here the CDR3 DNA reads TGTGCCACTAGGACTAGCGGGAACCACTACAATGAGCAGTTCTTC.

This chain links TRBV5-4 with TRBJ2-1; D is perhaps TRBD2 (6 bases). This CDR3 has 15 residues. The germline CDR1 and CDR2 sequences are SGHNT and YYREEE (reference sequence). V lost 0 bases and J lost 0, with 7 bases in between. Here the CDR3 reads CASSLDSGSYNEQFF. CDR3 nucleotides: TGTGCCAGCAGCTTGGATAGCGGCTCCTACAATGAGCAGTTCTTC.

The table lists this clone with a few counts. This chain links TRBV18 with TRBJ2-7; 10 nucleotides match TRBD2. V gave up 6 bases and J gave up 2 bases; unmatched junction bases: 7. Germline V gives CDR1 KGHSH, CDR2 LQKENI. This CDR3 is built from 15 residues. CDR3 residues: CASSRGLAETYEQYF. The CDR3 nucleotides are TGTGCCAGCTCCCGCGGACTAGCGGAGACCTACGAGCAGTACTTC.

V usage is TRBV19 and J usage is TRBJ2-6; D is possibly TRBD1 (6 bases). CDR1 and CDR2 from the germline V gene are LNHDA and SQIVND (reference sequence). The V end lost 6 bases, the J end lost 1 base, and 19 bases lay between the germline ends. The CDR3 is 18 amino acids. The CDR3 reads CASRPGQLISSGANVLTF. In DNA form, the CDR3 reads TGTGCCAGTAGACCTGGACAGTTAATTAGTTCTGGGGCCAACGTCCTGACTTTC.

This clone was seen a single time. The V call is TRBV6-5, the J call TRBJ2-5; 11 nucleotides match TRBD2. V shed 4 bases, J shed 5 bases, and the junction held 3 bases outside the gene matches. Germline CDR1 reads MNHEY; CDR2 reads SVGAGI. This CDR3 spans 14 amino acids. The CDR3 DNA reads TGTGCCAGCAGTTCCGGACTAGCGGGCGAGACCCAGTACTTC. Its protein is CASSSGLAGETQYF.

In DNA, the CDR3 is TGTGCCAGCCGGACTAGCGCCGGCCTACAAGAGACCCAGTACTTC. Protein: CASRTSAGLQETQYF. V usage is TRBV18 and J usage is TRBJ2-5; TRBD2 matches at 9 bases. Trimming at V came to 8 bases and at J to 2 bases, leaving 9 bases not matched to a gene. Germline values: CDR1 KGHSH, CDR2 LQKENI. The CDR3 is made up of 15 amino acids.

This clone has just a few counts. The chain recombines TRBV7-2 with TRBJ2-1; D may be TRBD1 (6 bases). Germline CDR1 is SGHTA and CDR2 is FQGNSA. V was cut by 3 bases and J by 4 bases, with 16 bases left in between. The CDR3 has 16 residues. CDR3 in amino acids: CASSFEGTRGYNEQFF. The CDR3 DNA reads as TGTGCCAGCAGCTTCGAGGGGACACGTGGATACAATGAGCAGTTCTTC.

Only one count was recorded for this clone. The V and J genes are TRBV5-1 and TRBJ2-5; 9 bases match TRBD2. Per the germline V gene, CDR1 is SGHRS and CDR2 is YFSETQ. Unmatched junction bases numbered 11, after V lost 3 bases and J lost 5 bases. There are 16 residues in the CDR3. The CDR3 DNA reads as TGCGCCAGCAGCTCCTCCCGTGGCGGGAGGGGGGAGACCCAGTACTTC. The encoded protein is CASSSSRGGRGETQYF.

The chain recombines TRBV19 with TRBJ2-1, with TRBD1 identical over 9 bases. V was clipped by 6 bases and J by 8 bases; unmatched bases: 8. Germline V gives CDR1 LNHDA, CDR2 SQIVND (reference sequence). This CDR3 spans 14 amino acids. The DNA of the CDR3 is TGTGCCAGTAGCTCGGACAGGGGTTCCTATGAGCAGTTCTTC. It is translated as CASSSDRGSYEQFF.

This clone was detected once. The chain combines TRBV18 with TRBJ1-1; perhaps TRBD1 as D (6 bases). This CDR3 comprises 16 residues. V was clipped by 3 bases and J by 2 bases, with 16 bases between them. Germline-derived CDR1 and CDR2 are KGHSH and LQKENI. CDR3 sequence (DNA): TGTGCCAGCTCACCCGCCCCGGGACAATCCAACACTGAAGCTTTCTTT. It translates to CASSPAPGQSNTEAFF.

The rearrangement joins TRBV5-4 to TRBJ2-7, with TRBD2 matching over 7 bases. V lost 7 bases, J lost 6 bases, and 16 bases stayed unmatched. Germline loops: CDR1 SGHNT, CDR2 YYREEE (reference sequence). The CDR3 extends over 15 amino acids. The CDR3 coding sequence is TGTGCCAGCCGCCCCCCCGGGACTACTACGCTCGAGCAGTACTTC. It is translated as CASRPPGTTTLEQYF.

The chain has TRBV30 and TRBJ1-1; TRBD1 agrees at 8 bases. Germline V gene data show CDR1 as GTSNPN and CDR2 as SVGIG (reference sequence). The trim removed 3 bases at V and 1 base at J, leaving 4 bases unmatched. This CDR3 region has 14 residues. Written as DNA, the CDR3 is TGTGCCTGGAGGGCAGGGGGCGGGAACACTGAAGCTTTCTTT. This gives the protein CAWRAGGGNTEAFF.

The chain couples TRBV4-2 to TRBJ2-5; 8 bases line up with TRBD1. The germline gives CDR1 LGHNA, CDR2 YNFKEQ. V shed 6 bases, J shed 4 bases, and the junction held 4 bases outside the gene matches. This CDR3 is 13 amino acids long. CDR3 residues: CASSFGQGETQYF. The CDR3, as DNA: TGTGCCAGCAGTTTCGGACAGGGAGAGACCCAGTACTTC.

This clone showed up just a few times. The CDR3 nucleotides read TGTGCCAGCAGCTTAGGGGGACTAGCGAATGAGCAGTTCTTC. Protein: CASSLGGLANEQFF. The chain has TRBV7-2 and TRBJ2-1, with 10 nucleotides matching TRBD2. In germline, CDR1 is SGHTA, CDR2 FQGNSA. CDR3 length: 14 residues. With V trimmed by 1 base and J by 7 bases, 1 base remained unmatched. The full variable domain, in which reference TRBV7-2 and TRBJ2-1 provide the parts outside the CDR3, is GAGVSQSPSNKVTEKGKDVELRCDPISGHTALYWYRQSLGQGLEFLIYFQGNSAPDKSGLPSDRFSAERTGGSVSTLTIQRTQQEDSAVYLCASSLGGLANEQFFGPGTRLTVL.

The J gene is TRBJ2-1, the V gene TRBV5-5, with D possibly being TRBD2 (6 bases). The CDR3 is 13 amino acids. V lost 4 bases to trimming and J lost 10 bases, with 15 bases between them. The V gene's germline CDR1 is SGHKS and CDR2 YYEKEE (reference sequence). CDR3 in amino acids: CASSLMTSREQFF. The CDR3 nucleotides are TGTGCCAGCAGCCTCATGACTAGTCGCGAGCAGTTCTTC. Together with reference TRBV5-5 and TRBJ2-1, the CDR3 gives the full variable domain: DAGVTQSPTHLIKTRGQQVTLRCSPISGHKSVSWYQQVLGQGPQFIFQYYEKEERGRGNFPDRFSARQFPNYSSELNVNALLLGDSALYLCASSLMTSREQFFGPGTRLTVL.

The chain recombines TRBV7-8 with TRBJ2-7; TRBD2 agrees at 10 bases. Unmatched junction bases numbered 15, after V lost 6 bases and J lost 1 base. The CDR3 extends over 18 amino acids. Germline V gives CDR1 SGHVS, CDR2 FQNEAQ. The CDR3 loop is CASRRLAGGIAGSYEQYF. CDR3 nucleotide sequence: TGTGCCAGCAGGCGACTAGCGGGTGGGATAGCGGGGTCCTACGAGCAGTACTTC.

This clone was observed once. The chain uses TRBV9 and TRBJ1-1, with D possibly matching TRBD1 (5 bases). Looked up from germline, CDR1 is SGDLS and CDR2 is YYNGEE. The CDR3 runs to 15 residues. Trimming left V 4 bases short and J 5 bases short, with 18 bases between. The CDR3 loop is CASSPSRGEGTEAFF. The CDR3 nucleotides are TGTGCCAGCAGCCCATCCCGAGGGGAGGGGACTGAAGCTTTCTTT.

The chain links TRBV19 to TRBJ1-5; D is unclear. The CDR3 extends over 12 amino acids. Trimming cost V 7 bases and J 2 bases, with 6 bases left between them. The germline gives CDR1 LNHDA, CDR2 SQIVND (reference sequence). The DNA for the CDR3 is TGTGCCAGTATGTATCGCAATCAGCCCCAGCATTTT. Translation: CASMYRNQPQHF.

This chain links TRBV29-1 with TRBJ2-7; D may be TRBD2 (5 bases). This CDR3 spans 15 amino acids. V was trimmed by 0 bases and J by 4 bases, leaving 16 bases between them. CDR1 is SQVTM and CDR2 is ANQGSEA in the germline V gene. The CDR3 reads CSVEDYEEAEYEQYF. CDR3 nucleotide sequence: TGCAGCGTTGAAGACTATGAGGAGGCCGAGTACGAGCAGTACTTC.

V gene TRBV19 combines with J gene TRBJ2-7; 7 nucleotides align to TRBD1. Germline V gene data show CDR1 as LNHDA and CDR2 as SQIVND (reference sequence). This CDR3 is built from 14 residues. V lost 3 bases and J lost 3; bases outside the gene matches: 5. Here the CDR3 DNA reads TGTGCCAGTAGTATTTTGACAGGGAACTACGAGCAGTACTTC. The encoded protein is CASSILTGNYEQYF.